This T cell receptor (beta chain) derives from a study of beta chain features in type 1 diabetes (dated by TCRdb to the late 2010s). Background on the whole study: Mean age, gender distribution, total cell number and subset yield were not different between patients and healthy donors. Whereas all 30 or so donors provided naive and central memory subsets, regulatory and stem cell-like memory subsets were isolated from just 8 patients and roughly 8 healthy donors. A total of some 100,000,000 sorted cells were examined across all samples, and the number of cells per subset was strongly correlated with RNA yield. In the study, recently diagnosed type 1 diabetes patients and matched healthy donors were compared on the TCRB repertoires of their sorted circulating CD4+ T cell subsets.

From each donor, a single peripheral blood sample of about 120 mL on average was drawn into heparinised tubes. Using a panel that included CD45RO, CCR7, CD25, CD127, CD95 and CD27, naive, central memory, regulatory and stem cell-like memory CD4+ T cells were sorted on a BD FACSAria II. Every sorted population had a purity above 95%. PBMCs were isolated immediately by Lymphoprep density gradient centrifugation and stained directly without culture. Samples were stained and sorted in pairs, with one healthy donor and one patient per experiment, so that batch effects were minimized. V lost 2 bases and J lost 3 bases; the stretch between them is 11 bases long. The germline V gene (reference sequence) sets CDR1 to SEHNR and CDR2 to FQNEAQ. From its cysteine to its phenylalanine, the CDR3 spans 15 amino acids. The only DNA kept is the CDR3, 45 bases in frame from the first base. The High Capacity cDNA Reverse Transcription Kit was used to reverse transcribe all of the isolated RNA, meaning that expressed TCRB transcripts were what got sequenced. Deep immunoSEQ sequencing was performed on naive, central memory and regulatory T cell samples, with an average of around 3.4 million total reads per sample. After sorted cells were lysed in RLT buffer, RNA was extracted with DNase-treated RNeasy Micro or Mini kits, with the choice depending on cell number. To prevent cross-contamination, every cell subset was processed on its own, while patient and healthy donor samples were processed together. TCRB sequences were amplified from cDNA with the immunoSEQ multiplex PCR, producing 87-bp fragments spanning the CDR3 region. Sequencing of the amplicons was done on the Illumina HiSeq platform. The authors' pipeline ran thus. PCR bias was corrected computationally using synthetic template baselines, and reads within Hamming distance 2 were collapsed, with unmergeable singletons discarded. Reads were aligned to IMGT to assign V, D and J genes, CDR3 length, and insertions or deletions at six rearrangement sites. Within each subset, clonotype counts were normalized to sorted cell number, and only after that were true diversity and Gini coefficients computed with the tcR R package. The overlap coefficient, calculated on TCRB nucleotide sequences, was used to quantify repertoire sharing. As a proxy for the pre-selection repertoire, out-of-frame TCRB sequences from naive cells were analyzed. TCRdb re-hosts the immuneACCESS table, in-frame sequences only. Its copies lack some clones; in the studies checked, an unresolved V gene accounts for under half of them, and the cause for the rest is not known. D and trimming come from the DNA, and the V and J calls and clone size come from that table. The sample table holds hundreds of thousands of clones, of which 10% to 15% were seen once. The ten top clones hold 0.022% of the sample.

This clone was counted a few times. No cognate antigen has been identified for it. Per-base qualities were not stored, and no clone one base away is much larger. Broader findings and caveats from the paper: Because small numbers of individuals were included in the HLA sub-analyses, any influence of HLA type on TCRB rearrangement was left unresolved. Type 1 diabetes patients showed a moderate but significant shortening of TCRB CDR3 length in all four CD4+ subsets. PCR may preferentially amplify shorter templates, but because patient and control samples were amplified and corrected together, any resulting skew would affect both groups equally. Sequencing cDNA rather than genomic DNA could over-represent highly expressing activated cells, although activation and CD3 levels did not differ between groups. The naive, central memory and regulatory TCRB repertoires appeared to resemble one another more closely among patients than among healthy donors. At VDJ recombination sites, patients with type 1 diabetes made fewer insertions and deleted more nucleotides, a pattern implying thymic rearrangement abnormalities.

The chain employs TRBV7-9 and TRBJ2-1; the D region possibly corresponds to TRBD2 (6 bases align). The TCR was taken from a young man with type 1 diabetes. The sequenced sample was naive CD4+ T cells from blood. The cell subset or site label of this sample denotes: true naive CD4+ T cells. The nucleotides read TGTGCCAGCAGCTTACGGGGAGGAGACTACAATGAGCAGTTCTTC. This encodes CASSLRGGDYNEQFF.